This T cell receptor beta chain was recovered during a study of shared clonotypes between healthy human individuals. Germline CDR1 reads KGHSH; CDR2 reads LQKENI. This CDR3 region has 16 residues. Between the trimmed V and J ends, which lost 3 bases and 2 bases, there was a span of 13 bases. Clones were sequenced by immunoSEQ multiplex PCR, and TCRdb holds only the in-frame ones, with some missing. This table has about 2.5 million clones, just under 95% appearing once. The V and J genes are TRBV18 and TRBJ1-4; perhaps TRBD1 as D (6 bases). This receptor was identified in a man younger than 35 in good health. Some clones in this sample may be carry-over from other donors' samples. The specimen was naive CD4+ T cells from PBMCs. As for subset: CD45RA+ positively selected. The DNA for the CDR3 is TGTGCCAGCTCACCCCCAGGGGCGATGACTAATGAAAAACTGTTTTTT. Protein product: CASSPPGAMTNEKLFF. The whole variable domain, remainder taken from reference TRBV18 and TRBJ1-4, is NAGVMQNPRHLVRRRGQEARLRCSPMKGHSHVYWYRQLPEEGLKFMVYLQKENIIDESGMPKERFSAEFPKEGPSILRIQQVVRGDSAAYFCASSPPGAMTNEKLFFGSGTQLSVL.